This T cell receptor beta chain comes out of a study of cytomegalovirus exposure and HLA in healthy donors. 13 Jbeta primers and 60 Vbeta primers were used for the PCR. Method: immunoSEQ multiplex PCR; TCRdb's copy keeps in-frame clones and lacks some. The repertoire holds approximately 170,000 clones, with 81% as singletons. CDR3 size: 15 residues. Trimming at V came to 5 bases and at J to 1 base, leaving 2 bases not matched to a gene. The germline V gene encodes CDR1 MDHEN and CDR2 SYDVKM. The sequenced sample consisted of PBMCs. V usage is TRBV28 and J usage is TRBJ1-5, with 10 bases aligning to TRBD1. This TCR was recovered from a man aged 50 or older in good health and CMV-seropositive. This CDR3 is CASSRQGASNQPQHF. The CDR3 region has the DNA TGTGCCAGCAGTCGACAGGGGGCGAGCAATCAGCCCCAGCATTTT.